What follows are 2 T cell receptor beta chains derived from one specimen sequenced in a study of human T cells and chemical hapten exposure. The time point is: healthy volunteer bleed at 6 weeks. The study extracted total RNA from unfractionated whole blood. TCRdb re-derived calls from the RACE reads in MiXCR, one entry per CDR3 protein. The table includes about 77,000 distinct CDR3 sequences, around 9.4% detected once. The specimen was whole blood. The source of these receptors is a female donor in good health. Some clones in this sample may be carry-over from other donors' samples.

By share of the sample, this clonotype is medium-sized. The chain joins TRBV4-2 to TRBJ1-3; no reliable D call. From germline, CDR1 is LGHNA and CDR2 YNFKEQ. The CDR3 extends over 16 amino acids. The V gene lost 0 bases and the J gene lost 4 bases, with 13 bases spanning the gap. Written as DNA, the CDR3 is TGTGCCAGCAGCCAAGATATAGGGTTGGAGGGAAACACCATATATTTT. Its translation is CASSQDIGLEGNTIYF.

This clonotype was counted at least ten times. This chain connects TRBV29-1 to TRBJ2-1; possibly TRBD1 or TRBD2 for D (5 bases each). The CDR3 sequence is 14 residues long. The V end was cut by 7 bases, the J end by 2 bases, with 15 bases between. CDR1 is SQVTM, CDR2 ANQGSEA, per germline. CDR3 sequence: CSALTRTTYNEQFF. In nucleotides, the CDR3 is TGCAGCGCACTAACTAGGACAACCTACAATGAGCAGTTCTTC.